This T cell receptor (beta chain) was obtained from a study of T-cell memory formation after mild COVID-19. Whole-study findings and limits: A balance of CD4 and CD8 characterized clones contracting day 15 to 85, whereas later expanders leaned CD4+.

To note about this clonotype: As yet, its antigen is unknown. A read error may account for a junction end that differs from germline.

The CDR3 runs to 15 residues. Germline CDR1 SGHTA, CDR2 FQGNSA. Sample barcodes and UMIs were carried by the TCR alpha and TCR beta cDNA libraries that 5'RACE generated with constant-segment primers. TCRdb re-derived calls from the 5' RACE reads in MiXCR, one entry per CDR3 protein. The data show roughly 130,000 distinct CDR3 sequences, about a sixth seen once. V gene TRBV7-2 combines with J gene TRBJ2-4, with D tentatively TRBD1 (6 bases). Sequences were obtained from PBMCs or a T cell subset sorted from them (not recorded which). This clonotype was obtained from a man between 18 and 35 years old who had mild COVID-19 (a few samples of this study predate the infection). Cell type and time point are not known. The CDR3 loop reads CASSYSTIKQGVHFF. The DNA for the CDR3 is TGTGCCAGCAGCTACAGTACCATTAAACAGGGAGTCCACTTCTTC. The entire variable domain, with the rest obtained from reference TRBV7-2 and TRBJ2-4, is as follows: GAGVSQSPSNKVTEKGKDVELRCDPISGHTALYWYRQSLGQGLEFLIYFQGNSAPDKSGLPSDRFSAERTGGSVSTLTIQRTQQEDSAVYLCASSYSTIKQGVHFFGAGTRLSVL.